The T cell receptor beta chain under discussion was sequenced for a study of vaccination and CD4 T cells after COVID-19. Regarding the study as a whole: Looking at convalescent patients, a median approximately 83% of reactive clones were present only post-vaccination.

Specified treatment: roughly 10-day PBMC culture with coronavirus spike peptide pools or control peptides (ViraFEST assay). Scientists ran DNA taken from cultured CD4+ T cells through the Oncomine TCR Beta short-read assay for sequencing. TCRdb ran MiXCR on the PCR reads and lists one entry per CDR3 protein. The sample has over 20,000 distinct CDR3 sequences, around 39% seen once. About this clonotype itself: Its antigen is currently unknown.

This receptor was taken from a human donor who received a COVID-19 vaccine. The sample here was CD4+ T cells from blood, cultured in vitro, taken before SARS-CoV-2 vaccination.

The CDR3 DNA sequence: TGTGCCAGCAGGAAGGCAGGGGGAGCCGGGGAGCTGTTTTTT. This codes for CASRKAGGAGELFF. The chain has TRBV2 and TRBJ2-2; TRBD1 aligns across 7 bases. Trimming cost V 6 bases and J 6 bases; bases outside gene matches: 7. There are 14 residues in the CDR3. CDR1 is SNHLY, CDR2 FYNNEI, per germline.